This T cell receptor (beta chain) was documented in a study of blood T cell repertoires in COVID-19. In the original processing: Researchers report that nucleated cell counts were estimated from reference gene primer amplification. Repertoires were generated with immunoSEQ multiplex PCR, while TCRdb's copy carries only in-frame clones and drops some. The V and J calls and clone size were taken over from that table, and D and trimming were inferred from the DNA. This sample has some 200,000 clones; around 87% occur once, and the top ten carry 2.5%. This CDR3 contains 15 residues. Between the trimmed V and J ends, which lost 4 bases and 2 bases, there was a span of 14 bases. Germline values: CDR1 LGHDT, CDR2 YNNKEL (reference sequence).

Input material: peripheral blood. The gene calls are TRBV3-1 (or the pseudogene TRBV3-2) and TRBJ1-2; unclear D gene. This TCR came from a man aged 40-55 years with active or convalescent COVID-19. The CDR3 DNA reads as TGTGCCAGCAGCCCCTCGGCAGCGATCAACTATGGCTACACCTTC. Protein sequence: CASSPSAAINYGYTF.